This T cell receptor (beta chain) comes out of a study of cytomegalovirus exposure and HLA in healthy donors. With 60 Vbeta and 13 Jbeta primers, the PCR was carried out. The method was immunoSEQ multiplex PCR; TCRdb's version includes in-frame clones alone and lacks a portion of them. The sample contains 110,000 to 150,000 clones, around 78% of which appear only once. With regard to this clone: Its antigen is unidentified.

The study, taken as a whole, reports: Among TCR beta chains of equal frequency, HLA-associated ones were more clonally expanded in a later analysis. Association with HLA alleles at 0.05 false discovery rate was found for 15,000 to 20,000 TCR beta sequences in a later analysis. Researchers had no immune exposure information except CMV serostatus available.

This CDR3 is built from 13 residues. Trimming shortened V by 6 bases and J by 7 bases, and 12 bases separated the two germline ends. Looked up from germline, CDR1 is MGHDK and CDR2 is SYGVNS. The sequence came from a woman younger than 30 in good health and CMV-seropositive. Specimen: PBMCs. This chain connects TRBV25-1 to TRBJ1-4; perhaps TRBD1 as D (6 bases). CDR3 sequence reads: CASRETGIEKLFF. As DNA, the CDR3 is TGTGCCAGCAGGGAAACAGGGATTGAAAAACTGTTTTTT.